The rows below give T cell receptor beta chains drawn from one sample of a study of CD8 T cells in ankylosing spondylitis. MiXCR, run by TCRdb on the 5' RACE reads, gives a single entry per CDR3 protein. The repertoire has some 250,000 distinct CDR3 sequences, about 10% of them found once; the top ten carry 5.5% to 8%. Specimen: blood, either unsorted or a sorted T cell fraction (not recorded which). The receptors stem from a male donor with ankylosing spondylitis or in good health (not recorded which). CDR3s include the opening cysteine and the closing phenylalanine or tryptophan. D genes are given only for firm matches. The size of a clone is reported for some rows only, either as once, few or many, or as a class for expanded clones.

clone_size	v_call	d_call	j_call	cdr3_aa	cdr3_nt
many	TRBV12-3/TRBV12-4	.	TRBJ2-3	CASSLRDTDTQYF	TGTGCCAGCAGTTTACGGGACACAGATACGCAGTATTTT
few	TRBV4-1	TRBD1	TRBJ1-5	CASSQGAGTGGRLSNQPQHF	TGCGCCAGCAGCCAAGGGGCCGGGACAGGGGGTCGGTTGAGCAATCAGCCCCAGCATTTT
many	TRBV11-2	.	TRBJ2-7	CASSLDQGQPYEQYF	TGTGCCAGCAGCTTAGATCAGGGGCAGCCCTACGAGCAGTACTTC
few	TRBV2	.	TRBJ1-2	CASREGLLNYGYTF	TGTGCCAGCAGGGAGGGGCTCCTTAACTATGGCTACACCTTC
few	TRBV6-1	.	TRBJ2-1	CASSLSPGGGGNEQFF	TGTGCCAGCAGTCTCTCCCCGGGGGGCGGGGGCAATGAGCAGTTCTTC
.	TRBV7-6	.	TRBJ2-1	CASSLVQGEQFF	TGTGCCAGCAGCTTAGTCCAGGGTGAGCAGTTCTTC
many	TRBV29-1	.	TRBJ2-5	CSVIFNGGETQYF	TGCAGCGTCATCTTCAATGGGGGCGAGACCCAGTACTTC
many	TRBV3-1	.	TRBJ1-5	CASSQANQPQHF	TGTGCCAGCAGCCAGGCGAATCAGCCCCAGCATTTT
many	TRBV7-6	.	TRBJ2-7	CASSLHYEQYF	TGTGCCAGCAGCTTACACTACGAGCAGTACTTC
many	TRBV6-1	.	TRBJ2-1	CASLRTGSHSYNEQFF	TGTGCCAGCCTTAGAACTGGCAGCCACTCCTACAATGAGCAGTTCTTC
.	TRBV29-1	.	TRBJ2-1	CSVWGLGDEQFF	TGCAGCGTGTGGGGACTGGGCGATGAGCAGTTCTTC
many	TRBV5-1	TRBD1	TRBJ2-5	CASSRRQGQETQYF	TGCGCCAGCAGCCGCAGACAGGGACAAGAGACCCAGTACTTC
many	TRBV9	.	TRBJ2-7	CASSPRTTYEQYF	TGTGCCAGCAGCCCCCGGACAACCTACGAGCAGTACTTC
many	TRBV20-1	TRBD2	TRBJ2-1	CSARIVREGLYNEQFF	TGCAGTGCTAGGATAGTGCGGGAGGGCCTCTACAATGAGCAGTTCTTC
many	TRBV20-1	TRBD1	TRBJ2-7	CSASVQGTHEQYF	TGCAGTGCTAGTGTACAGGGGACCCACGAGCAGTACTTC
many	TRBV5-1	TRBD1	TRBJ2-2	CASSVGQGGTGELFF	TGCGCCAGCAGCGTCGGACAGGGTGGCACCGGGGAGCTGTTTTTT
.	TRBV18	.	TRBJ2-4	CASSGDLAKNIQYF	TGTGCCAGCTCAGGGGACCTAGCCAAAAACATTCAGTACTTC
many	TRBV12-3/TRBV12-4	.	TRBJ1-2	CASSPTLYGYTF	TGTGCCAGCAGCCCGACCCTGTATGGCTACACCTTC
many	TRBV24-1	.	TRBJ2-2	CATSDPYTTGELFF	TGTGCCACCAGTGACCCATACACTACCGGGGAGCTGTTTTTT
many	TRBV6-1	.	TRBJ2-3	CASSEWDQSTDTQYF	TGTGCCAGCAGCGAATGGGACCAAAGCACAGATACGCAGTATTTT
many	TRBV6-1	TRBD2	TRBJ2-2	CAIRPGLEDTGELFF	TGTGCCATCCGTCCGGGACTAGAGGACACCGGGGAGCTGTTTTTT
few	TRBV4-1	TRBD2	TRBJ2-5	CASSQVGLAGGDQYF	TGCGCCAGCAGCCAAGTAGGGCTAGCGGGGGGGGACCAGTACTTC
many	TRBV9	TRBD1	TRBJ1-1	CASSDYRGGDTEAFF	TGTGCCAGCAGCGATTACAGGGGGGGTGACACTGAAGCTTTCTTT
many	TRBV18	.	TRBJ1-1	CASSPLIDSQPTEAFF	TGTGCCAGCTCACCACTAATCGACAGCCAGCCCACTGAAGCTTTCTTT
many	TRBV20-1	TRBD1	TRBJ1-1	CSARARDRADTEAFF	TGCAGTGCTAGAGCCCGTGACAGGGCTGACACTGAAGCTTTCTTT
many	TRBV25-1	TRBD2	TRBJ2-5	CASSPSGRTETQYF	TGTGCCAGCAGCCCTAGCGGGAGGACAGAGACCCAGTACTTC
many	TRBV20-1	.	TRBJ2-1	CSASTGKVSYNEQFF	TGCAGTGCTTCTACCGGGAAGGTTTCCTACAATGAGCAGTTCTTC
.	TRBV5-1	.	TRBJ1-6	CASSLEQLSSYNSPLHF	TGCGCCAGCAGCTTGGAGCAGCTGAGCTCCTATAATTCACCCCTCCACTTT
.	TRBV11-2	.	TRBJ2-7	CASSFGRGSYEQYF	TGTGCCAGCAGCTTCGGGCGGGGCTCCTACGAGCAGTACTTC
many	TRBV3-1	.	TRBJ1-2	CASSLKNYGYTF	TGTGCCAGCAGCCTCAAAAACTATGGCTACACCTTC
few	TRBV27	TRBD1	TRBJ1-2	CASRDRRANYGYTF	TGTGCCAGCAGGGACAGGCGAGCTAACTATGGCTACACCTTC
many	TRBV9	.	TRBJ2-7	CASSLDLGEQYF	TGTGCCAGCAGCCTCGACCTGGGCGAGCAGTACTTC
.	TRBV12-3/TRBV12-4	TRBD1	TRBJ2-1	CASRRDRRDEQFF	TGTGCCAGCAGGAGGGACAGGCGAGATGAGCAGTTCTTC
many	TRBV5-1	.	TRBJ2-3	CASSKQGTDTQYF	TGCGCCAGCAGCAAACAGGGCACAGATACGCAGTATTTT
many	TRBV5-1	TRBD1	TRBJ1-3	CASSLGTGAGNTIYF	TGCGCCAGCAGCTTGGGGACAGGGGCTGGAAACACCATATATTTT
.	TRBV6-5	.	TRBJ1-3	CASRTRGHGNTIYF	TGTGCCAGCAGGACTCGGGGGCACGGAAACACCATATATTTT
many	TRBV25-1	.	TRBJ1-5	CASSEGGQGPSNQPQHF	TGTGCCAGCAGTGAAGGGGGGCAGGGACCAAGCAATCAGCCCCAGCATTTT
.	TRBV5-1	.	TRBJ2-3	CASSFRMADTQYF	TGCGCCAGCAGCTTTCGAATGGCAGATACGCAGTATTTT
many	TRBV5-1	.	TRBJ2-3	CASGSDSFTDTQYF	TGCGCCAGCGGCTCGGACTCGTTCACAGATACGCAGTATTTT
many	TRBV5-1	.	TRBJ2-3	CASSLTDRLSTDTQYF	TGCGCCAGCAGCTTGACGGACAGACTTAGCACAGATACGCAGTATTTT
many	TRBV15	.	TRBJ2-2	CATSTGGALNTGELFF	TGTGCCACCAGCACGGGTGGGGCCCTAAACACCGGGGAGCTGTTTTTT
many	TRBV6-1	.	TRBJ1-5	CASSAFGSNQPQHF	TGTGCCAGCAGTGCATTCGGGTCAAATCAGCCCCAGCATTTT
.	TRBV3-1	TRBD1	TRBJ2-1	CASSQEGTGATSEQFF	TGTGCCAGCAGCCAGGAAGGGACAGGCGCCACTAGTGAGCAGTTCTTC
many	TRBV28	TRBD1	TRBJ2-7	CASSNLGTGFYEQYF	TGTGCCAGCAGTAACCTCGGGACAGGGTTCTACGAGCAGTACTTC
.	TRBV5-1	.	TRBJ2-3	CASSLPTSSDTQYF	TGCGCCAGCAGCTTGCCTACTAGTTCGGATACGCAGTATTTT
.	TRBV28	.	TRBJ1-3	CASSSPRDILIMRNTIYF	TGTGCCAGCAGTTCCCCCCGGGACATCCTCATCATGCGGAACACCATATATTTT
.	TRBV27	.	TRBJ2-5	CASSHRPQETQYF	TGTGCCAGCAGTCATAGGCCCCAAGAGACCCAGTACTTC
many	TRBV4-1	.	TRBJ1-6	CASSQDEGYYSPLHF	TGCGCCAGCAGCCAAGATGAGGGGTACTATTCACCCCTCCACTTT
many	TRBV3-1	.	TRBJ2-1	CASSQALAPTYSYNEQFF	TGTGCCAGCAGCCAAGCTTTAGCGCCTACGTACTCCTACAATGAGCAGTTCTTC
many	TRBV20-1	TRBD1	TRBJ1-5	CSAAEGTGGHQPQHF	TGCAGTGCTGCAGAAGGAACAGGGGGCCATCAGCCCCAGCATTTT